This passage covers 8 T cell receptor beta chains from one sample sequenced in a study of OX40 agonist ivuxolimab in advanced cancers. The data were produced by immunoSEQ multiplex PCR, yet TCRdb's version contains in-frame clones alone and is incomplete. The profile shows fewer than 50,000 clones, approximately 80% of them singletons. Sequencing used CD4+ or CD8+ T cells sorted from blood, obtained in a trial of the OX40 agonist ivuxolimab. These receptors were obtained from an adult with an advanced solid tumor such as melanoma, head and neck, liver or kidney cancer.

V gene TRBV4-3 combines with J gene TRBJ2-2; 13 nucleotides align to TRBD2. Trimming removed 4 bases from V and 7 bases from J; junction bases left unmatched: 9. The CDR3 spans 17 residues. Germline V CDR1 and CDR2: LGHNA, YSLEER. CDR3 in DNA: TGCGCCAGCAGCCCGACTAGCGGGAGGATCGGGGGCGGGGAGCTGTTTTTT. Translated, it gives CASSPTSGRIGGGELFF.

This clone has only a few counts. V and J are TRBV30 and TRBJ2-7; D uncertain. Trimming shortened V by 3 bases and J by 6 bases, and 9 bases separated the two germline ends. Germline CDR1 reads GTSNPN; CDR2 reads SVGIG (reference sequence). The CDR3 sequence is 11 residues long. CDR3 region: CAWRVASEQYF. Here the CDR3 DNA reads TGTGCCTGGAGGGTTGCGAGCGAGCAGTACTTC.

This rearrangement joins TRBV29-1 to TRBJ1-1; perhaps TRBD1 as D (6 bases). In germline, CDR1 is SQVTM, CDR2 ANQGSEA. The CDR3 has 16 amino acids. V lost 6 bases, J lost 2 bases, and 22 bases lay in between. The CDR3 DNA is TGCAGCGTCCATCAGTTCCGAACAGGGTATAACACTGAAGCTTTCTTT. This sequence encodes CSVHQFRTGYNTEAFF.

The chain joins TRBV7-9 to TRBJ2-7, with a possible D match to TRBD1 (5 bases). The CDR3 extends over 15 amino acids. V dropped 5 bases and J dropped 2 bases, with 16 bases sitting between them. CDR1 is SEHNR, CDR2 FQNEAQ, per germline (reference sequence). As DNA, the CDR3 is TGTGCCAGCAGCCGCGAGTGGGCAGGGACCTACGAGCAGTACTTC. Amino acids: CASSREWAGTYEQYF.

This clone was detected only a few times. This sequence joins TRBV5-8 and TRBJ2-3, with D unresolved. The V gene's germline CDR1 is SGHTS and CDR2 YDEGEE. The CDR3 has 13 amino acids. Trimming took 0 bases from V and 5 from J, leaving 7 bases between them. DNA of the CDR3: TGTGCCAGCAGCTTGGCTCCCGGAGATACGCAGTATTTT. It encodes CASSLAPGDTQYF.

The chain uses TRBV7-8 and TRBJ1-2; 8 bases match TRBD1. V lost 1 base, J lost 5 bases, and 3 bases stayed unmatched. Germline-derived CDR1 and CDR2 are SGHVS and FQNEAQ. CDR3 length: 14 amino acids. The CDR3, as DNA: TGTGCCAGCAGCTTAGGGCAGGGGGCTTATGGCTACACCTTC. It is translated as CASSLGQGAYGYTF.

The genes are TRBV30 and TRBJ2-5; 7 nucleotides match TRBD2. J was trimmed by 6 bases and V by 3 bases; bases with no gene match: 7. Germline V gives CDR1 GTSNPN, CDR2 SVGIG (reference sequence). CDR3 size: 13 residues. CDR3 in DNA: TGTGCCTGGAGATTCAGCGGGATTAAGACCCAGTACTTC. This codes for CAWRFSGIKTQYF.

The chain employs TRBV2 and TRBJ1-6, with TRBD1 as a possible D gene (6 bases). The germline V and J ends were trimmed by 8 bases and 2 bases, with 13 bases remaining between them. Germline CDR1 SNHLY, CDR2 FYNNEI. The CDR3 covers 15 residues. The DNA of the CDR3 is TGTGCCAGCGAGGGGGTGGAGACCTATAATTCACCCCTCCACTTT. Residues: CASEGVETYNSPLHF.